These 17 T cell receptor beta chains share one sample of origin, sequenced in a study of blood T cell repertoires in COVID-19. Some clones are missing from TCRdb's copy, which holds only in-frame ones; the method was immunoSEQ multiplex PCR. The sample lists roughly 500,000 clones; approximately 88% were seen once. Sequences were obtained from PBMCs or T cells enriched from blood (not recorded which). The receptors were gathered from a woman between 35 and 50 years old who had recovered from COVID-19.

This chain links TRBV7-2 with TRBJ2-3, with 10 positions matching TRBD1. V was pared by 5 bases and J by 7 bases, with 6 bases of the junction left unmatched. Germline V lookup: CDR1 SGHTA, CDR2 FQGNSA. There are 14 residues in the CDR3. The CDR3 coding sequence is TGTGCCAGCAGCCCCAGACAGGGGGCGCATACGCAGTATTTT. As protein: CASSPRQGAHTQYF.

V gene TRBV28 combines with J gene TRBJ2-7; 9 bases map to TRBD1. CDR1 is MDHEN and CDR2 is SYDVKM in the germline V gene. The CDR3 spans 13 residues. V was pared by 4 bases and J by 3 bases, with 1 base of the junction left unmatched. CDR3 nucleotide sequence: TGTGCCAGCAGTTCGGACAGGGGCTACGAGCAGTACTTC. Translation gives CASSSDRGYEQYF.

This clone has a single count. The chain links TRBV10-1 to TRBJ2-7; 7 positions agree with TRBD2. V lost 0 bases, J lost 7 bases, and 3 bases stayed unmatched. The CDR3 has 13 amino acids. CDR1 WNHNN and CDR2 SYGVQD come from the germline V gene (reference sequence). In nucleotides, the CDR3 is TGCGCCAGCAGTGAGTCGTCGGGGGGAGAGCAGTACTTC. It is translated as CASSESSGGEQYF.

The chain employs TRBV29-1 and TRBJ1-2; possibly TRBD1 for D (5 bases). Germline V gene sequence: CDR1 SQVTM, CDR2 ANQGSEA. The length of the CDR3 is 13 residues. V lost 5 bases, J lost 8 bases, and 18 bases lay in between. CDR3 in amino acids: CSVRQILVGGYTF. The DNA for the CDR3 is TGCAGCGTTCGACAGATATTGGTAGGCGGCTACACCTTC.

V is TRBV7-2 and J is TRBJ1-2, with TRBD1 matching over 10 bases. This CDR3 comprises 14 residues. CDR1 is SGHTA and CDR2 is FQGNSA in the germline V gene. Germline trimming cut 1 base from V and 8 bases from J; bases unmatched to any gene: 4. CDR3 residues: CASSLGQGALGYTF. The CDR3 bases are TGTGCCAGCAGCTTAGGACAGGGGGCGCTCGGCTACACCTTC.

The chain carries TRBV7-2 and TRBJ1-3; 8 nucleotides match TRBD1. The germline V gene has CDR1 SGHTA and CDR2 FQGNSA. CDR3 length: 14 residues. J was trimmed by 3 bases and V by 5 bases; bases with no gene match: 3. DNA of the CDR3: TGTGCCAGCAGCCAAGGGACAGGTGGAAACACCATATATTTT. Translated: CASSQGTGGNTIYF.

The chain employs TRBV18 and TRBJ1-5; D is uncertain. Germline CDR1 and CDR2: KGHSH and LQKENI. The germline V and J ends were trimmed by 1 base and 2 bases, with 9 bases remaining between them. The CDR3 runs 15 residues. The CDR3 DNA sequence: TGTGCCAGCTCACCACGCGGGCAGGGCAATCAGCCCCAGCATTTT. Translated: CASSPRGQGNQPQHF.

In its sample, this clone was seen once. CDR3 sequence (DNA): TGTGCCAGCAGTTCACGACGGAGAAATGAAAAACTGTTTTTT. Translation gives CASSSRRRNEKLFF. The genes are TRBV6-5 and TRBJ1-4, with D hard to call. The germline V gene encodes CDR1 MNHEY and CDR2 SVGAGI. V lost 4 bases and J lost 5, with 11 bases in between. This CDR3 has 14 amino acids.

About this clone: A read error may produce the germline difference seen at one junction end. The chain joins TRBV10-3 to TRBJ1-4; 8 nucleotides line up with TRBD1. Germline V gives CDR1 ENHRY, CDR2 SYGVKD. CDR3 size: 13 residues. CDR3 bases: TGTGCCATCAGTGGAATACAGGGGGGACCTAGTAGTTTT. It translates to CAISGIQGGPSSF.

V and J are TRBV5-1 and TRBJ2-5; 10 bases fit TRBD2. Germline V lookup: CDR1 SGHRS, CDR2 YFSETQ. The CDR3 length is 15 residues. The ends lost 5 bases at V and 4 bases at J; junction bases unmatched: 8. The CDR3 nucleotides are TGCGCCAGCAGGACCCTAGCGGGAGTAGCAGAGACCCAGTACTTC. This codes for CASRTLAGVAETQYF.

The chain couples TRBV5-4 to TRBJ1-1, with TRBD1 identical over 9 bases. The CDR3 is made up of 16 amino acids. V dropped 4 bases and J dropped 3; count of bases not matched to a gene: 10. Per germline, CDR1 SGHNT and CDR2 YYREEE (reference sequence). In nucleotides, the CDR3 is TGTGCCAGCAGCCTCACCGGACAGGGGAGGGACACTGAAGCTTTCTTT. Protein product: CASSLTGQGRDTEAFF.

The chain joins TRBV7-2 to TRBJ2-3; D possibly corresponds to TRBD2 (6 bases). CDR1 and CDR2 (germline): SGHTA, FQGNSA. V shed 6 bases and J shed 1 base, with 11 bases lying between them. The CDR3 loop spans 14 amino acids. The CDR3 sequence: CASRLSSGTDTQYF. CDR3 nucleotide sequence: TGTGCCAGCAGACTCTCTAGCGGCACAGATACGCAGTATTTT.

V usage is TRBV4-3 and J usage is TRBJ2-5; D remains ambiguous. The CDR3 length is 14 residues. Per germline, CDR1 LGHNA and CDR2 YSLEER. The germline V and J ends were trimmed by 0 bases and 4 bases, with 9 bases remaining between them. This CDR3 reads CASSQELAAETQYF. DNA of the CDR3: TGCGCCAGCAGCCAAGAGTTGGCTGCAGAGACCCAGTACTTC.

This rearrangement joins TRBV7-8 to TRBJ1-3, with D hard to call. Trimming removed 5 bases from V and 2 bases from J, with 16 bases in between. The CDR3 totals 16 residues. Per the germline V gene, CDR1 is SGHVS and CDR2 is FQNEAQ. CDR3 loop: CASSHAIEGAGNTIYF. In DNA, the CDR3 is TGTGCCAGCAGCCACGCTATTGAGGGAGCTGGAAACACCATATATTTT.

The V gene is TRBV6-2 or TRBV6-3, the J gene TRBJ2-7; 9 bases align to TRBD2. Germline V gives CDR1 MNHEY, CDR2 SVGEGT. The J segment lost 3 bases and the V segment lost 5 bases, leaving 5 bases of the junction unmatched. CDR3 length: 14 amino acids. CDR3 loop: CASSLAGISYEQYF. The CDR3 coding sequence is TGTGCCAGCAGTCTAGCGGGAATTAGCTACGAGCAGTACTTC.

The chain couples TRBV19 to TRBJ2-2, with D perhaps matching TRBD2 (5 bases). This CDR3 region has 18 residues. The V and J ends lost 0 bases and 7 bases respectively, with 21 bases between them. The germline gives CDR1 LNHDA, CDR2 SQIVND (reference sequence). The CDR3 sequence: CASSIDYLFGGAGGELFF. The CDR3 nucleotides are TGTGCCAGTAGTATAGATTATTTGTTTGGCGGCGCGGGCGGGGAGCTGTTTTTT. Full variable domain (remainder filled in from reference TRBV19 and TRBJ2-2): DGGITQSPKYLFRKEGQNVTLSCEQNLNHDAMYWYRQDPGQGLRLIYYSQIVNDFQKGDIAEGYSVSREKKESFPLTVTSAQKNPTAFYLCASSIDYLFGGAGGELFFGEGSRLTVL.

The chain links TRBV3-1 (or the pseudogene TRBV3-2) to TRBJ1-4; no definite D call. Germline-derived CDR1 and CDR2 are LGHDT and YNNKEL (reference sequence). Trimming left V 0 bases short and J 8 bases short, with 13 bases between. The CDR3 totals 15 residues. The CDR3 spells CASSQDPGRGEKLFF. CDR3 DNA: TGTGCCAGCAGCCAAGATCCAGGCCGTGGAGAAAAACTGTTTTTT.